A single sample is the source of the 26 T cell receptor beta chains below, sequenced in a study of blood T cells in healthy people across ages. A second PCR of 7 to 11 cycles used a sample-barcoded 5' primer and a J-beta primer mix. TCRdb re-called the 5' RACE reads with MiXCR, one entry per CDR3 protein. The sample shows 790,000 or so distinct CDR3 sequences, about half of them seen only once. Sequences were obtained from blood. Receptors were obtained from an elderly man in good health.

The chain links TRBV20-1 to TRBJ2-2; D may be TRBD2 (6 bases). The length of the CDR3 is 15 residues. Trimming left V 5 bases short and J 4 bases short, with 17 bases between. The germline CDR1 and CDR2 sequences are DFQATT and SNEGSKA (reference sequence). The CDR3 loop is CSAPFGGVSTGELFF. For the CDR3, the DNA is TGCAGTGCTCCCTTCGGGGGAGTTAGCACCGGGGAGCTGTTTTTT.

This clonotype was seen a few times. V usage is TRBV7-2 and J usage is TRBJ2-1, with D perhaps TRBD1 or TRBD2 (6 bases each). V dropped 3 bases and J dropped 8 bases, with 14 bases sitting between them. The CDR3 contains 14 residues. Germline lookup yields CDR1 SGHTA and CDR2 FQGNSA. The CDR3 loop is CASSLGGANDEQFF. CDR3 bases: TGTGCCAGCAGCTTGGGGGGCGCGAACGATGAGCAGTTCTTC.

This clonotype was seen only a few times. This chain joins TRBV3-1 and TRBJ1-2; D not certain. The CDR3 totals 12 residues. Per germline, CDR1 LGHDT and CDR2 YNNKEL (reference sequence). V was cut by 2 bases and J by 5 bases, with 6 bases left in between. The CDR3 loop is CASSQLGYGYTF. For the CDR3, the DNA is TGTGCCAGCAGCCAACTGGGGTATGGCTACACCTTC.

This clonotype was seen ten or more times. The V call is TRBV5-1, the J call TRBJ1-1; D ambiguous. V was trimmed by 0 bases and J by 1 base, leaving 7 bases between them. Germline V gives CDR1 SGHRS, CDR2 YFSETQ. The CDR3 covers 14 residues. The CDR3 nucleotides are TGCGCCAGCAGCTTGGAATCGGGGAACACTGAAGCTTTCTTT. Translating gives CASSLESGNTEAFF.

Points on this clonotype: A much larger clone sits a single nucleotide away, making a read error possible. This chain joins TRBV13 and TRBJ2-1, with 9 nucleotides matching TRBD2. This CDR3 spans 17 amino acids. Germline CDR1 is PRHDT and CDR2 is FYEKMQ (reference sequence). DNA for the CDR3: TGTGCCAGCAGCTCAACCATAGCGGGAGCTCCCTACAATGAGCAGGTCTTC. It encodes CASSSTIAGAPYNEQVF.

This clonotype was counted only a few times. This chain joins TRBV9 and TRBJ2-3, with 12 bases fitting TRBD2. This CDR3 has 16 amino acids. The trim removed 7 bases at V and 0 bases at J, leaving 6 bases unmatched. The V gene's germline CDR1 is SGDLS and CDR2 YYNGEE. CDR3 bases: TGTGCCAGCGGGGGAGGACTAGCGGGAAGCACAGATACGCAGTATTTT. Amino acids: CASGGGLAGSTDTQYF.

The chain is built from TRBV29-1 and TRBJ2-7; D is unclear. Germline CDR1 SQVTM, CDR2 ANQGSEA. V lost 4 bases, J lost 2 bases, and 12 bases lay in between. The length of the CDR3 is 13 residues. The CDR3: CSVVRAEPYEQYF. CDR3 coding DNA: TGCAGCGTTGTAAGGGCAGAGCCCTACGAGCAGTACTTC.

This chain links TRBV9 with TRBJ2-3, with 9 bases lining up with TRBD2. V shed 0 bases, J shed 0 bases, and the junction held 2 bases outside the gene matches. CDR3 length: 16 amino acids. CDR1 is SGDLS and CDR2 is YYNGEE in the germline V gene. For the CDR3, the DNA is TGTGCCAGCAGCGTAGGGACTAGCGATAGCACAGATACGCAGTATTTT. As protein: CASSVGTSDSTDTQYF. The full variable domain, in which reference TRBV9 and TRBJ2-3 provide the parts outside the CDR3, is DSGVTQTPKHLITATGQRVTLRCSPRSGDLSVYWYQQSLDQGLQFLIQYYNGEERAKGNILERFSAQQFPDLHSELNLSSLELGDSALYFCASSVGTSDSTDTQYFGPGTRLTVL.

This clonotype has just a few counts. The chain combines TRBV5-1 with TRBJ2-6; the match to TRBD1 covers 7 bases. The J segment lost 2 bases and the V segment lost 7 bases, leaving 6 bases of the junction unmatched. The CDR3 extends over 15 amino acids. Germline V CDR1 and CDR2: SGHRS, YFSETQ. CDR3: CASYETGPGANVLTF. In DNA, the CDR3 is TGCGCCAGCTACGAGACAGGGCCTGGGGCCAACGTCCTGACTTTC. The variable domain in full, completed from reference TRBV5-1 and TRBJ2-6, reads KAGVTQTPRYLIKTRGQQVTLSCSPISGHRSVSWYQQTPGQGLQFLFEYFSETQRNKGNFPGRFSGRQFSNSRSEMNVSTLELGDSALYLCASYETGPGANVLTFGAGSRLTVL.

In its sample, this clonotype was seen a few times. The chain employs TRBV7-2 and TRBJ2-5; 8 bases align to TRBD1. The length of the CDR3 is 17 residues. The J segment lost 2 bases and the V segment lost 3 bases, leaving 11 bases of the junction unmatched. Germline V gives CDR1 SGHTA, CDR2 FQGNSA. The DNA for the CDR3 is TGTGCCAGCAGCTTGGTAGGACAGGGCAGCCTTCAAGAGACCCAGTACTTC. Protein sequence: CASSLVGQGSLQETQYF. Full variable domain (outside the CDR3, taken from reference TRBV7-2 and TRBJ2-5): GAGVSQSPSNKVTEKGKDVELRCDPISGHTALYWYRQSLGQGLEFLIYFQGNSAPDKSGLPSDRFSAERTGGSVSTLTIQRTQQEDSAVYLCASSLVGQGSLQETQYFGPGTRLLVL.

The chain employs TRBV3-1 and TRBJ2-1; 12 bases agree with TRBD2. J was trimmed by 1 base and V by 4 bases; bases with no gene match: 2. CDR3 length: 16 residues. Germline CDR1 LGHDT, CDR2 YNNKEL (reference sequence). The DNA for the CDR3 is TGTGCCAGCAGCCGACTAGCGGGAGTATCCTACAATGAGCAGTTCTTC. This encodes CASSRLAGVSYNEQFF.

The chain employs TRBV28 and TRBJ2-1; D not resolved. The V gene's germline CDR1 is MDHEN and CDR2 SYDVKM. This CDR3 spans 17 amino acids. V dropped 6 bases and J dropped 1 base, with 19 bases sitting between them. The CDR3 DNA follows: TGTGCCAGCAGCATAGATCTTAGCTTCCAGTCCTACAATGAGCAGTTCTTC. It yields the protein CASSIDLSFQSYNEQFF.

Details on this clonotype: A much larger clone differs by one base, so this may be a read error. This chain links TRBV29-1 with TRBJ2-6; D is ambiguous. V was trimmed by 4 bases and J by 0 bases, leaving 4 bases between them. The germline CDR1 and CDR2 sequences are SQVTM and ANQGSEA. The CDR3 extends over 13 amino acids. CDR3 nucleotides: TGCAGCGTTGGGTTCTCTGGGGCCAACGTCCTGACTTTC. Translated, it gives CSVGFSGANVLTF.

The V and J genes are TRBV29-1 and TRBJ2-7; TRBD2 matches at 11 bases. The CDR3 consists of 13 residues. Per germline, CDR1 SQVTM and CDR2 ANQGSEA. The junction had 6 bases not matched to a gene; V was cut back by 7 bases and J by 4 bases. The CDR3 DNA sequence: TGCAGCGGCCGACTAGCGGGACTATACGAGCAGTACTTC. Protein: CSGRLAGLYEQYF.

The J gene is TRBJ2-5, the V gene TRBV7-2; the D call may be TRBD1 or TRBD2 (5 bases each). Germline loops: CDR1 SGHTA, CDR2 FQGNSA. The CDR3 extends over 13 amino acids. Trimming took off 3 bases at V and 5 bases at J, with 10 bases between the two ends. The CDR3 coding sequence is TGTGCCAGCAGCTTTGGGGGATGGGAGACCCAGTACTTC. Amino acids: CASSFGGWETQYF.

The gene calls are TRBV18 and TRBJ1-6; 9 bases are a match to TRBD1. The CDR3 spans 14 residues. Germline trimming cut 6 bases from V and 8 bases from J; bases unmatched to any gene: 5. Per germline, CDR1 KGHSH and CDR2 LQKENI. In DNA, the CDR3 is TGTGCCAGCTCGGGCCGGGACAGGGATTCACCCCTCCACTTT. Protein: CASSGRDRDSPLHF.

This clonotype appeared a few times. J is TRBJ2-1 and V is TRBV20-1, with D possibly TRBD2 on 6 matching bases. CDR1 is DFQATT, CDR2 SNEGSKA, per germline (reference sequence). There are 16 residues in the CDR3. Trimming removed 6 bases from V and 6 bases from J, with 24 bases in between. As DNA, the CDR3 is TGCAGTGCAGAGGCCAGCGGTGGAGGGTGGTCCAATGAGCAGTTCTTC. Translation: CSAEASGGGWSNEQFF.

This chain joins TRBV12-3 or TRBV12-4 and TRBJ1-2, with 7 bases identical to TRBD1. There are 15 residues in the CDR3. Losses at the gene ends were 5 bases for V and 4 bases for J; bases not matched to a gene: 10. CDR3 coding DNA: TGTGCCAGCAGTCCACTCCGACAGGGCTTCTATGGCTACACCTTC. It codes for CASSPLRQGFYGYTF.

CDR3 residues: CSVDADRAYNEQFF. CDR3 DNA sequence: TGCAGCGTTGACGCGGACAGGGCCTACAATGAGCAGTTCTTC. The rearrangement uses TRBV29-1 and TRBJ2-1, with 8 bases that match TRBD1. Germline V gene sequence: CDR1 SQVTM, CDR2 ANQGSEA. J gave up 2 bases and V 3 bases, and 3 bases lay outside the gene matches. The CDR3 runs to 14 residues.

The chain is built from TRBV20-1 and TRBJ2-5, with 8 bases identical to TRBD2. The J segment lost 4 bases and the V segment lost 4 bases, leaving 2 bases of the junction unmatched. The CDR3 is made up of 12 amino acids. Germline V CDR1 and CDR2: DFQATT, SNEGSKA (reference sequence). CDR3 bases: TGCAGTGCTACCCTAGCGGGAGAGACCCAGTACTTC. It translates to CSATLAGETQYF.

This clonotype was observed many times. Written as DNA, the CDR3 is TGTGCCAGCAGCCGATACCGCGGGAGGGCCGATGAGCAGTTCTTC. This codes for CASSRYRGRADEQFF. This chain links TRBV4-2 with TRBJ2-1; TRBD2 aligns across 9 bases. The ends lost 4 bases at V and 8 bases at J; junction bases unmatched: 9. CDR1 LGHNA and CDR2 YNFKEQ come from the germline V gene. The CDR3 covers 15 residues.

This chain links TRBV20-1 with TRBJ1-2; D is possibly TRBD1 (5 bases). The length of the CDR3 is 14 residues. V lost 1 base, J lost 4 bases, and 13 bases lay in between. The germline CDR1 and CDR2 sequences are DFQATT and SNEGSKA (reference sequence). The CDR3 DNA is TGCAGTGCTAGAGCCGCCGGGACCCTCTATGGCTACACCTTC. Encoded protein: CSARAAGTLYGYTF.

This clonotype came up a few times. The chain links TRBV24-1 to TRBJ2-1; 8 bases fit TRBD2. Matching the DNA end better, TRBJ2-7 makes the J call doubtful. Germline assignment: CDR1 KGHDR and CDR2 SFDVKD. The CDR3 has 16 amino acids. The CDR3 coding sequence is TGTGCCACCAGTGAGGCCCATAGCGGGATCTACAATGAGCAGTACTTC. It codes for CATSEAHSGIYNEQYF.

This chain joins TRBV5-1 and TRBJ2-7; TRBD1 agrees at 7 bases. The ends lost 3 bases at V and 2 bases at J; junction bases unmatched: 8. Germline CDR1 SGHRS, CDR2 YFSETQ. This CDR3 is 15 amino acids long. The CDR3, as DNA: TGCGCCAGCAGCTCCCCAGACAGGGCCACCTACGAGCAGTACTTC. Its translation is CASSSPDRATYEQYF. Full variable domain (rest looked up from reference TRBV5-1 and TRBJ2-7): KAGVTQTPRYLIKTRGQQVTLSCSPISGHRSVSWYQQTPGQGLQFLFEYFSETQRNKGNFPGRFSGRQFSNSRSEMNVSTLELGDSALYLCASSSPDRATYEQYFGPGTRLTVT.

This clonotype showed up many times. The chain is built from TRBV29-1 and TRBJ2-7; 13 nucleotides agree with TRBD2. CDR1 and CDR2 from the germline V gene are SQVTM and ANQGSEA. The V gene end was trimmed by 1 base and the J gene end by 6 bases; junction bases not matched to a gene: 0. The CDR3 covers 13 residues. CDR3 DNA sequence: TGCAGCGTTGAAGGACTAGCGGGAGGCGAGCAGTACTTC. Its translation: CSVEGLAGGEQYF.

Remarks on this clonotype: A much larger clonotype is one base distant, so this may be a read error. The CDR3: CASSLSLAGYGQYF. In DNA form, the CDR3 reads TGTGCCAGCAGCTTATCACTAGCGGGTTACGGGCAGTACTTC. The chain employs TRBV7-2 and TRBJ2-7; TRBD2 matches at 9 bases. CDR3 length: 14 amino acids. Germline V lookup: CDR1 SGHTA, CDR2 FQGNSA. Filled out from reference TRBV7-2 and TRBJ2-7, the complete variable domain reads GAGVSQSPSNKVTEKGKDVELRCDPISGHTALYWYRQSLGQGLEFLIYFQGNSAPDKSGLPSDRFSAERTGGSVSTLTIQRTQQEDSAVYLCASSLSLAGYGQYFGPGTRLTVT.